The clone carrying this T cell receptor beta chain was picked up one time. Its antigen is unidentified. The CDR3 runs 14 residues. Deletions cut 6 bases from V and 0 bases from J, with 8 bases between. The V gene's germline CDR1 is LNHDA and CDR2 SQIVND (reference sequence). Every subset's genomic DNA went evenly onto several immunoSEQ plates. The assay was immunoSEQ multiplex PCR, and TCRdb's table has in-frame clones only and misses some. The data contain 2 million to 2.5 million clones, around 90% of them singletons. The data are from a study of shared clonotypes between healthy human individuals. Study-wide context: CD4 naive cells filled three plates per donor, CD4 memory three, CD8 naive two and CD8 memory one. Overall study findings and caveats: Shared across a handful of donors were roughly 5% of the naive CD4 clonotypes.

The sample taken for sequencing was naive CD4+ T cells from PBMCs. Subset reported: CD45RA+ positively selected. The origin of this receptor is a man aged 18 to 29 in good health. Some clones in this sample may be carry-over from other donors' samples. The chain is built from TRBV19 and TRBJ2-2; D gene unclear. CDR3 DNA sequence: TGTGCCAGTAGGGGAAACGCGAACACCGGGGAGCTGTTTTTT. This encodes CASRGNANTGELFF.